Shown below are 29 T cell receptor beta chains from a single sample sequenced in a study of Ad26.COV2.S vaccination and SARS-CoV-2 variants. The table came from immunoSEQ multiplex PCR; TCRdb's copy has only in-frame clones and leaves some out. The sample holds 440,000 or so clones; 90% are singletons and the top ten take roughly 3.9%. Specified treatment: about 20 received Ad26.COV2.S at low or high dose, single or two shots; a few received placebo; per-sample allocation not given. The samples date from day 63 after the first vaccine or placebo injection. The specimen was peripheral blood, collected in a trial of Ad26.COV2.S vaccine versus placebo. The receptor set was obtained from a person aged 18-60 years who received the Ad26.COV2.S COVID-19 vaccine or a placebo.

The V and J genes are TRBV9 and TRBJ1-2; maybe TRBD1 (6 bases). The germline V gene encodes CDR1 SGDLS and CDR2 YYNGEE. The V and J ends lost 0 bases and 8 bases respectively, with 17 bases between them. The CDR3 length is 15 residues. CDR3 sequence (DNA): TGTGCCAGCAGCGTAGACGTAAAGGGGGTCGGGGGCTACACCTTC. Amino acids: CASSVDVKGVGGYTF.

The J gene is TRBJ2-3, the V gene TRBV7-2; D may correspond to TRBD1 or TRBD2 (6 bases each). Germline V lookup: CDR1 SGHTA, CDR2 FQGNSA. The germline V and J ends were trimmed by 10 bases and 4 bases, with 21 bases remaining between them. This CDR3 contains 15 residues. Here the CDR3 reads CATRGGPHKADTQYF. CDR3 sequence (DNA): TGTGCCACTCGAGGGGGGCCCCATAAGGCAGATACGCAGTATTTT.

The chain has TRBV19 and TRBJ1-4, with 8 bases identical to TRBD1. This CDR3 contains 16 residues. The V gene end was trimmed by 7 bases and the J gene end by 3 bases; junction bases not matched to a gene: 10. Germline V CDR1 and CDR2: LNHDA, SQIVND (reference sequence). DNA for the CDR3: TGTGCCAGTATGGGGAACAGGGGGTCAGCTAATGAAAAACTGTTTTTT. Its protein product is CASMGNRGSANEKLFF.

This chain uses TRBV12-3 or TRBV12-4 with TRBJ1-4, with D perhaps matching TRBD1 (6 bases). There are 13 residues in the CDR3. With 7 bases removed from V and 8 bases from J, the gap between germline ends came to 14 bases. The CDR3 region has the DNA TGTGCCAGCAACAAACAGGGTTTAGAAAAACTGTTTTTT. It yields the protein CASNKQGLEKLFF.

V is TRBV19 and J is TRBJ2-7; D gene unclear. This CDR3 spans 15 amino acids. CDR1 LNHDA and CDR2 SQIVND come from the germline V gene (reference sequence). Trimming cost V 1 base and J 0 bases, with 10 bases left between them. DNA for the CDR3: TGTGCCAGTAGTATAGGGGGTTTGGACTCCTACGAGCAGTACTTC. It yields the protein CASSIGGLDSYEQYF.

The chain recombines TRBV7-3 with TRBJ2-1; D gene unclear. Germline-derived CDR1 and CDR2 are SGHTA and FQGTGA. Trimming cost V 3 bases and J 0 bases, with 6 bases left between them. This CDR3 has 14 residues. In nucleotides, the CDR3 is TGTGCCAGCAGCTTCGCCAGCTCCTACAATGAGCAGTTCTTC. This sequence encodes CASSFASSYNEQFF.

This clone was observed a few times. The chain combines TRBV21-1 with TRBJ1-2. TRBV21-1 is annotated as a pseudogene. There are 13 residues in the CDR3. The CDR3 nucleotides are TGTGCCACTTGGTGGGATGCTAACTATGGCTACACCTTC. Its protein product is CATWWDANYGYTF.

The rearrangement uses TRBV11-2 and TRBJ1-2, with 7 bases fitting TRBD1. The CDR3 extends over 16 amino acids. Germline loops: CDR1 SGHAT, CDR2 FQNNGV. V was pared by 1 base and J by 0 bases, with 5 bases of the junction left unmatched. The CDR3 spells CASSLGVGQTNYGYTF. DNA for the CDR3: TGTGCCAGCAGCTTAGGTGTGGGACAGACTAACTATGGCTACACCTTC.

To note about this clone: Other DNA sequences within the sample encode an identical CDR3. The chain uses TRBV15 and TRBJ2-3; D gene ambiguous. Deletions cut 0 bases from V and 5 bases from J, with 3 bases between. Germline CDR1 LNHNV, CDR2 YYDKDF (reference sequence). This CDR3 region has 12 residues. CDR3 in amino acids: CATSRDQDTQYF. DNA for the CDR3: TGTGCCACCAGCAGAGATCAAGATACGCAGTATTTT.

The chain combines TRBV19 with TRBJ2-3; no definite D call. CDR3 length equals 16 residues. Germline CDR1 is LNHDA and CDR2 is SQIVND (reference sequence). With 4 bases removed from V and 2 bases from J, the gap between germline ends came to 16 bases. Here the CDR3 DNA reads TGTGCCAGTAGTACCCGGCGAGAAAGAAACACAGATACGCAGTATTTT. As protein: CASSTRRERNTDTQYF.

The chain has TRBV7-8 and TRBJ1-5; D not certain. Germline lookup yields CDR1 SGHVS and CDR2 FQNEAQ. The ends were cut back, 2 bases at V and 1 base at J, with 6 bases in the middle. The CDR3 runs to 14 residues. The DNA for the CDR3 is TGTGCCAGCAGCTTACCGGGGAGCAATCAGCCCCAGCATTTT. This codes for CASSLPGSNQPQHF.

In DNA form, the CDR3 reads TGTGCCAGCTCACCACCAGTAGCATTGGAGCAGTTCTTC. This codes for CASSPPVALEQFF. This chain uses TRBV18 with TRBJ2-1; D remains unclear. The CDR3 is 13 amino acids. CDR1 is KGHSH and CDR2 is LQKENI in the germline V gene. Trimming took off 0 bases at V and 10 bases at J, with 10 bases between the two ends. Full variable domain (remainder filled in from reference TRBV18 and TRBJ2-1): NAGVMQNPRHLVRRRGQEARLRCSPMKGHSHVYWYRQLPEEGLKFMVYLQKENIIDESGMPKERFSAEFPKEGPSILRIQQVVRGDSAAYFCASSPPVALEQFFGPGTRLTVL.

This sequence joins TRBV5-5 and TRBJ1-5; 7 bases align to TRBD1. V shed 4 bases and J 3 bases; nucleotides not matched to a gene: 13. The germline V gene has CDR1 SGHKS and CDR2 YYEKEE (reference sequence). The CDR3 is 17 residues long. In DNA, the CDR3 is TGTGCCAGCAGCGAATTGAGCCCCGGGACAGACAATCAGCCCCAGCATTTT. As protein: CASSELSPGTDNQPQHF.

The J gene is TRBJ1-5, the V gene TRBV28; D perhaps matches TRBD1 (5 bases). Per germline, CDR1 MDHEN and CDR2 SYDVKM. V gave up 2 bases and J gave up 3 bases, with 8 bases separating them. This CDR3 is built from 14 residues. CDR3 in DNA: TGTGCCAGCAGTTTACAGGGTTACAATCAGCCCCAGCATTTT. Translation: CASSLQGYNQPQHF.

The V call is TRBV3-1 (or the pseudogene TRBV3-2), the J call TRBJ2-2, with D perhaps TRBD2 (5 bases). V gave up 4 bases and J gave up 3 bases, with 12 bases separating them. Germline-derived CDR1 and CDR2 are LGHDT and YNNKEL (reference sequence). This CDR3 has 15 residues. CDR3 sequence reads: CASSRRQLYTGELFF. The CDR3 nucleotides read TGTGCCAGCAGCCGGAGGCAGCTGTACACCGGGGAGCTGTTTTTT.

The chain carries TRBV11-2 and TRBJ2-2; a weak D match, TRBD1 (6 bases). Germline values: CDR1 SGHAT, CDR2 FQNNGV. The CDR3 extends over 18 amino acids. Trimming took 0 bases from V and 2 from J, leaving 16 bases between them. CDR3 bases: TGTGCCAGCAGCTTAGATATGGACAGCATTTACAACACCGGGGAGCTGTTTTTT. Translated, it gives CASSLDMDSIYNTGELFF.

The rearrangement links TRBV2 to TRBJ2-4; the D gene is possibly TRBD2 (6 bases). V was cut by 4 bases and J by 2 bases, with 9 bases left in between. Germline V gene lookup returns CDR1 SNHLY and CDR2 FYNNEI. The CDR3 totals 14 residues. In DNA, the CDR3 is TGTGCCAGCAGTGTGGGACTTTCCAAAAACATTCAGTACTTC. Its translation is CASSVGLSKNIQYF.

This chain uses TRBV5-6 with TRBJ1-2; D gene uncertain. V shed 2 bases and J shed 8 bases, with 7 bases lying between them. Germline V gene lookup returns CDR1 SGHDT and CDR2 YYEEEE. The CDR3 is 11 residues long. The CDR3 loop reads CASSLDQGYTF. DNA for the CDR3: TGTGCCAGCAGCTTAGACCAGGGCTACACCTTC.

This chain links TRBV9 with TRBJ2-7, with a weak D call TRBD1 (6 bases). CDR1 is SGDLS and CDR2 is YYNGEE in the germline V gene. V lost 3 bases and J lost 3, with 10 bases in between. This CDR3 has 13 amino acids. CDR3 protein: CASSDLQGYEQYF. CDR3 bases: TGTGCCAGCAGCGATTTACAGGGCTACGAGCAGTACTTC.

The chain has TRBV4-3 and TRBJ2-3, with unresolved D. There are 16 residues in the CDR3. V lost 0 bases, J lost 0 bases, and 10 bases lay in between. The germline V gene encodes CDR1 LGHNA and CDR2 YSLEER. The CDR3 nucleotides read TGCGCCAGCAGCCAAGAGGCAGCGACTAGCACAGATACGCAGTATTTT. Its protein product is CASSQEAATSTDTQYF.

This chain connects TRBV5-4 to TRBJ2-1, with 7 bases fitting TRBD2. The trim removed 2 bases at V and 7 bases at J, leaving 6 bases unmatched. Germline CDR1 reads SGHNT; CDR2 reads YYREEE (reference sequence). This CDR3 is 14 amino acids long. Here the CDR3 DNA reads TGTGCCAGCAGCTTCGGCGGGAGCGGGAATGAGCAGTTCTTC. Translated: CASSFGGSGNEQFF.

The table lists this clone with a count of one. V and J are TRBV6-1 and TRBJ2-3; maybe TRBD2 (6 bases). CDR3 size: 15 residues. Looked up from germline, CDR1 is MNHNS and CDR2 is SASEGT. Trimming took 1 base from V and 1 from J, leaving 9 bases between them. CDR3 amino acids: CASSEEGGGTDTQYF. As DNA, the CDR3 is TGTGCCAGCAGTGAAGAGGGAGGCGGCACAGATACGCAGTATTTT.

This chain connects TRBV19 to TRBJ2-7; D gene uncertain. The germline V and J ends were trimmed by 0 bases and 6 bases, with 9 bases remaining between them. This CDR3 region has 13 residues. Germline CDR1 and CDR2: LNHDA and SQIVND (reference sequence). The chain's CDR3 is CASSIDSWGEQYF. As DNA, the CDR3 is TGTGCCAGTAGTATAGATTCATGGGGCGAGCAGTACTTC.

This clone has only one observation. The chain joins TRBV27 to TRBJ1-4; 7 positions match TRBD1. Germline V gene sequence: CDR1 MNHEY, CDR2 SMNVEV (reference sequence). J was trimmed by 5 bases and V by 6 bases; bases with no gene match: 3. CDR3 length equals 13 residues. In nucleotides, the CDR3 is TGTGCCAGCAGAGGCAGGGGGAATGAAAAACTGTTTTTT. This encodes CASRGRGNEKLFF.

The DNA for the CDR3 is TGTGCCAGCAGTTGGACAAGCGTCTACGAGCAGTACTTC. The encoded protein is CASSWTSVYEQYF. The V gene is TRBV6-2 or TRBV6-3, the J gene TRBJ2-7; possibly TRBD1 for D (5 bases). With 4 bases removed from V and 3 bases from J, the gap between germline ends came to 10 bases. The length of the CDR3 is 13 residues. Germline V gene sequence: CDR1 MNHEY, CDR2 SVGEGT.

V is TRBV5-1 and J is TRBJ2-5; TRBD1 matches 9 bases. Per the germline V gene, CDR1 is SGHRS and CDR2 is YFSETQ. The CDR3 is made up of 16 amino acids. V was pared by 0 bases and J by 2 bases, with 5 bases of the junction left unmatched. For the CDR3, the DNA is TGCGCCAGCAGCTTGGGGGACAGGGAGGGACAAGAGACCCAGTACTTC. Protein product: CASSLGDREGQETQYF.

V and J are TRBV28 and TRBJ1-1; D is perhaps TRBD1 (5 bases). Trimming took 7 bases from V and 3 from J, leaving 12 bases between them. The CDR3 consists of 13 residues. Germline lookup yields CDR1 MDHEN and CDR2 SYDVKM. The CDR3 reads CASKTEFDTEAFF. CDR3 sequence (DNA): TGTGCCAGCAAGACAGAGTTTGACACTGAAGCTTTCTTT. Using reference TRBV28 and TRBJ1-1 for the parts outside the CDR3, the full variable domain is DVKVTQSSRYLVKRTGEKVFLECVQDMDHENMFWYRQDPGLGLRLIYFSYDVKMKEKGDIPEGYSVSREKKERFSLILESASTNQTSMYLCASKTEFDTEAFFGQGTRLTVV.

This sequence joins TRBV7-8 and TRBJ1-4, with D maybe TRBD1 (5 bases). The length of the CDR3 is 15 residues. Trimming removed 5 bases from V and 2 bases from J, with 12 bases in between. Germline assignment: CDR1 SGHVS and CDR2 FQNEAQ. CDR3 sequence: CASSPKSGTNEKLFF. The CDR3 nucleotides read TGTGCCAGCAGCCCGAAGTCAGGGACTAATGAAAAACTGTTTTTT.

The CDR3 bases are TGTGCCAGCAGCTTAGTAGGACAAAGCTCCTACGAGCAGTACTTC. It translates to CASSLVGQSSYEQYF. This chain connects TRBV7-2 to TRBJ2-7; D perhaps matches TRBD1 (5 bases). There are 15 residues in the CDR3. CDR1 SGHTA and CDR2 FQGNSA come from the germline V gene. Trimming removed 1 base from V and 0 bases from J, with 10 bases in between.